The T cell receptor beta chain described here comes from a study of T cell responses to AZD1222 COVID-19 vaccine. The table came from immunoSEQ multiplex PCR; TCRdb's copy has only in-frame clones and leaves some out. Of 55,000 to 70,000 clones in the sample, about 88% are singletons; the top ten hold roughly 8%. V trimming: 4 bases; J trimming: 5 bases; junction bases outside the gene matches: 8. The CDR3 contains 16 residues. Looked up from germline, CDR1 is KGHDR and CDR2 is SFDVKD. Regarding this clone: The antigen is undetermined.

Study observations and caveats: Unmutated variant regions are reportedly the target of nearly half of TCRs that are spike-specific.

This TCR derives from an adult in good health. The sequences come from peripheral blood, collected on day 0 of AZD1222 vaccination. The J gene is TRBJ2-3, the V gene TRBV24-1, with 10 nucleotides matching TRBD1. CDR3 DNA sequence: TGTGCCACCAGTGACCGAACGGGACAGGGGTTAGATACGCAGTATTTT. Translated: CATSDRTGQGLDTQYF.